This entry lists 8 T cell receptor beta chains sequenced from one sample in a study of T cell responses to AZD1222 COVID-19 vaccine. Sequencing was performed with immunoSEQ multiplex PCR; in TCRdb, only in-frame clones are kept and a portion is missing. This table has 150,000 or so clones, 90% to 95% appearing once. Specimen: peripheral blood, collected on day 0 of AZD1222 vaccination. Every receptor here comes from an adult in good health.

This rearrangement joins TRBV29-1 to TRBJ2-7, with 8 bases identical to TRBD1. The CDR3 consists of 13 residues. Looked up from germline, CDR1 is SQVTM and CDR2 is ANQGSEA. With V trimmed by 6 bases and J by 1 base, 5 bases remained unmatched. The CDR3 bases are TGCAGCGTCCCCGGGACAGGATCCTACGAGCAGTACTTC. It codes for CSVPGTGSYEQYF.

This clone was detected only once. This chain links TRBV15 with TRBJ2-1; 12 nucleotides align to TRBD2. This CDR3 comprises 15 residues. Looked up from germline, CDR1 is LNHNV and CDR2 is YYDKDF (reference sequence). J was trimmed by 5 bases and V by 6 bases; bases with no gene match: 5. The CDR3 region has the DNA TGTGCCACCAGGCCTAGCGGGAGGGAGGACAATGAGCAGTTCTTC. Translating gives CATRPSGREDNEQFF.

The rearrangement joins TRBV5-1 to TRBJ1-1; D call uncertain. CDR3 length: 14 amino acids. The V gene lost 0 bases and the J gene lost 5 bases, with 11 bases spanning the gap. The germline CDR1 and CDR2 sequences are SGHRS and YFSETQ. In nucleotides, the CDR3 is TGCGCCAGCAGCTTGGAAGTGCCCAGGACTGAAGCTTTCTTT. Protein product: CASSLEVPRTEAFF.

This clone came up once. The CDR3 region has the DNA TGCGCCAGCAGCCCCGTGGCGACTCGTCCAAATGAGCAGTTCTTC. Protein product: CASSPVATRPNEQFF. The chain recombines TRBV4-1 with TRBJ2-1; D gene ambiguous. The CDR3 covers 15 residues. Looked up from germline, CDR1 is MGHRA and CDR2 is YSYEKL. Trimming cost V 4 bases and J 7 bases, with 17 bases left between them.

The chain is built from TRBV4-3 and TRBJ2-3; possibly TRBD1 or TRBD2 for D (5 bases each). This CDR3 is built from 17 residues. The germline V gene encodes CDR1 LGHNA and CDR2 YSLEER. V shed 6 bases and J shed 2 bases, with 21 bases lying between them. CDR3 bases: TGCGCCAGCAGTTCCTTGGCTCCCACGGGGACCACAGATACGCAGTATTTT. Residues: CASSSLAPTGTTDTQYF.

The rearrangement links TRBV6-6 to TRBJ1-3; unclear D gene. V lost 6 bases to trimming and J lost 6 bases, with 9 bases between them. Germline V gives CDR1 MNHNY, CDR2 SVGAGI (reference sequence). The CDR3 loop spans 12 amino acids. CDR3 bases: TGTGCCAGCAGCGGCGGGATAAACACCATATATTTT. Protein product: CASSGGINTIYF.

V is TRBV4-3 and J is TRBJ2-7, with 7 bases fitting TRBD1. CDR3 length equals 14 residues. Germline V lookup: CDR1 LGHNA, CDR2 YSLEER. With V trimmed by 1 base and J by 5 bases, 5 bases remained unmatched. The CDR3 DNA is TGCGCCAGCAGCCAAGTACAGGGGCTCGACGAGCAGTACTTC. Its translation is CASSQVQGLDEQYF.

The V gene is TRBV19, the J gene TRBJ1-4, with 10 bases aligning to TRBD1. The germline V gene has CDR1 LNHDA and CDR2 SQIVND (reference sequence). Unmatched junction bases numbered 15, after V lost 7 bases and J lost 10 bases. This CDR3 region has 16 residues. The CDR3 here is CASTVQRGQGRGKLFF. The CDR3 nucleotides read TGTGCCAGTACCGTCCAAAGGGGACAGGGGCGAGGAAAACTGTTTTTT.